The 26 T cell receptor beta chains given below trace back to one sample, sequenced in a study of T cell responses to AZD1222 COVID-19 vaccine. Measured with immunoSEQ multiplex PCR; TCRdb has only the in-frame clones, and not every one. The repertoire holds approximately 140,000 clones, with 90% as singletons. The sample consisted of peripheral blood, taken on day 0 of AZD1222 vaccination. These TCRs come from an adult in good health.

The sample holds one count of this clone. This sequence joins TRBV3-1 (or the pseudogene TRBV3-2) and TRBJ1-4; 7 nucleotides align to TRBD1. J was trimmed by 5 bases and V by 5 bases; bases with no gene match: 8. In germline, CDR1 is LGHDT, CDR2 YNNKEL (reference sequence). This CDR3 spans 15 amino acids. Here the CDR3 DNA reads TGTGCCAGCAGCAAGAGACAGGGCTCCAATGAAAAACTGTTTTTT. Protein: CASSKRQGSNEKLFF.

This chain connects TRBV7-8 to TRBJ1-1; D not resolved. This CDR3 region has 17 residues. The ends were cut back, 1 base at V and 5 bases at J, with 20 bases in the middle. Looked up from germline, CDR1 is SGHVS and CDR2 is FQNEAQ. CDR3 sequence (DNA): TGTGCCAGCAGCTTAGAGGGCAGATACTCTTTACAAACTGAAGCTTTCTTT. It encodes CASSLEGRYSLQTEAFF. Looking up the rest from reference TRBV7-8 and TRBJ1-1 gives the full variable domain: GAGVSQSPRYKVAKRGQDVALRCDPISGHVSLFWYQQALGQGPEFLTYFQNEAQLDKSGLPSDRFFAERPEGSVSTLKIQRTQQEDSAVYLCASSLEGRYSLQTEAFFGQGTRLTVV.

The rearrangement joins TRBV3-1 (or the pseudogene TRBV3-2) to TRBJ1-2, with no clear D. The germline V gene encodes CDR1 LGHDT and CDR2 YNNKEL (reference sequence). Between the trimmed V and J ends, which lost 0 bases and 2 bases, there was a span of 16 bases. This CDR3 has 17 amino acids. CDR3 in amino acids: CASSQDVFVALNYGYTF. The DNA of the CDR3 is TGTGCCAGCAGCCAAGATGTATTCGTGGCACTCAACTATGGCTACACCTTC.

The gene calls are TRBV7-2 and TRBJ2-1; the D call may be TRBD1 or TRBD2 (5 bases each). This CDR3 has 13 amino acids. Germline loops: CDR1 SGHTA, CDR2 FQGNSA. Trimming removed 5 bases from V and 8 bases from J, with 13 bases in between. DNA of the CDR3: TGTGCCAGCAGCAAAAGAGGGGACGATGAGCAGTTCTTC. This translates into CASSKRGDDEQFF.

This clone was observed a few times. The V call is TRBV6-4, the J call TRBJ2-1; a possible D gene is TRBD1 (7 bases). There are 16 residues in the CDR3. Germline V gives CDR1 MRHNA, CDR2 SNTAGT. Trimming stripped 0 bases from V and 4 bases from J, with 13 bases between. The CDR3 here is CASSDSSRGDYNEQFF. The CDR3 DNA follows: TGTGCCAGCAGTGACTCGTCCAGGGGGGATTACAATGAGCAGTTCTTC.

The sample holds one count of this clone. The V and J genes are TRBV4-3 and TRBJ2-2; 9 bases are shared with TRBD2. The V segment lost 0 bases and the J segment 6 bases; nucleotides outside the gene matches: 5. Germline V gene lookup returns CDR1 LGHNA and CDR2 YSLEER. CDR3 length: 16 residues. Here the CDR3 reads CASSQDLAGAPGELFF. DNA for the CDR3: TGCGCCAGCAGCCAAGATTTAGCGGGGGCCCCCGGGGAGCTGTTTTTT.

V gene TRBV7-2 combines with J gene TRBJ1-6; possible D gene TRBD1, 6 bases. Trimming cost V 5 bases and J 5 bases, with 16 bases left between them. Germline CDR1 SGHTA, CDR2 FQGNSA. This CDR3 region has 16 residues. Written as DNA, the CDR3 is TGTGCCAGCAGCCCGCGCGGACAGTTAAATAATTCACCCCTCCACTTT. Its protein product is CASSPRGQLNNSPLHF.

J is TRBJ1-3 and V is TRBV4-1; D is possibly TRBD1 (5 bases). The germline V gene has CDR1 MGHRA and CDR2 YSYEKL. The CDR3 length is 16 residues. Trimming pared 2 bases from V and 0 bases from J, leaving 11 bases between. This CDR3 is CASSQWGQGSGNTIYF. The CDR3 DNA follows: TGCGCCAGCAGCCAATGGGGTCAGGGCTCTGGAAACACCATATATTTT.

V and J are TRBV30 and TRBJ1-1; D possibly corresponds to TRBD1 (5 bases). Per germline, CDR1 GTSNPN and CDR2 SVGIG (reference sequence). The CDR3 length is 13 residues. V was trimmed by 7 bases and J by 1 base, leaving 13 bases between them. CDR3 amino acids: CASLTEGNTEAFF. The DNA of the CDR3 is TGTGCCTCCCTGACAGAGGGGAACACTGAAGCTTTCTTT.

The rearrangement joins TRBV12-3 or TRBV12-4 to TRBJ2-7, with 9 bases identical to TRBD1. The J segment lost 4 bases and the V segment lost 6 bases, leaving 4 bases of the junction unmatched. This CDR3 contains 13 residues. CDR3: CASRDRGSYEQYF. CDR3 sequence (DNA): TGTGCCAGCAGAGACAGGGGGAGTTACGAGCAGTACTTC.

The chain couples TRBV27 to TRBJ1-2; possibly TRBD1 for D (6 bases). The CDR3 is made up of 13 amino acids. V dropped 6 bases and J dropped 8 bases, with 16 bases sitting between them. CDR1 and CDR2 from the germline V gene are MNHEY and SMNVEV (reference sequence). The CDR3 sequence is CASRTTGYGGYTF. Here the CDR3 DNA reads TGTGCCAGCAGAACTACAGGGTACGGAGGCTACACCTTC.

This clone was counted a few times. The chain links TRBV2 to TRBJ1-6; no clear D gene. V gave up 7 bases and J gave up 8 bases, with 12 bases separating them. The germline gives CDR1 SNHLY, CDR2 FYNNEI. This CDR3 comprises 13 residues. The CDR3 reads CASNRFAYSPLHF. CDR3 sequence (DNA): TGTGCCAGCAATCGGTTCGCGTATTCACCCCTCCACTTT.

The V call is TRBV2, the J call TRBJ2-5; 8 bases are a match to TRBD1. CDR1 is SNHLY and CDR2 is FYNNEI in the germline V gene. V shed 5 bases and J 2 bases; nucleotides not matched to a gene: 13. This CDR3 is 17 amino acids long. The CDR3 DNA reads as TGTGCCAGCAGTACACCCGAGGACAGGGTGAGTCAAGAGACCCAGTACTTC. The encoded protein is CASSTPEDRVSQETQYF.

V is TRBV6-5 and J is TRBJ1-2, with D perhaps TRBD1 (6 bases). Looked up from germline, CDR1 is MNHEY and CDR2 is SVGAGI. Trimming pared 6 bases from V and 4 bases from J, leaving 12 bases between. CDR3 length equals 13 residues. CDR3 residues: CASSPTGIYGYTF. The CDR3 bases are TGTGCCAGCAGCCCCACAGGGATCTATGGCTACACCTTC.

The chain is built from TRBV5-4 and TRBJ2-1, with TRBD2 matching over 9 bases. V shed 1 base, J shed 5 bases, and the junction held 7 bases outside the gene matches. Germline values: CDR1 SGHNT, CDR2 YYREEE (reference sequence). This CDR3 has 16 residues. CDR3 sequence (DNA): TGTGCCAGCAGCTTGAGTGAGCGGGGGGCCCACAATGAGCAGTTCTTC. Residues: CASSLSERGAHNEQFF.

The chain couples TRBV19 to TRBJ1-2, with D possibly matching TRBD1 (6 bases). CDR3 length: 15 residues. V gave up 6 bases and J gave up 4 bases, with 18 bases separating them. Per germline, CDR1 LNHDA and CDR2 SQIVND (reference sequence). CDR3 coding DNA: TGTGCCAGTAGGGACATGATCAGGGGCAGCTATGGCTACACCTTC. The encoded protein is CASRDMIRGSYGYTF.

The chain couples TRBV6-4 to TRBJ2-1; no reliable D call. This CDR3 is built from 15 residues. V dropped 6 bases and J dropped 0 bases, with 12 bases sitting between them. Germline CDR1 MRHNA, CDR2 SNTAGT. The CDR3 bases are TGTGCCAGCAGCGAATCCCTCCTCTCCTACAATGAGCAGTTCTTC. This translates into CASSESLLSYNEQFF.

The chain recombines TRBV24-1 with TRBJ2-7, with D possibly being TRBD2 (5 bases). The germline V gene encodes CDR1 KGHDR and CDR2 SFDVKD. The V and J ends lost 5 bases and 3 bases respectively, with 19 bases between them. The CDR3 is 16 residues long. CDR3 in amino acids: CATSAKTGINFYEQYF. For the CDR3, the DNA is TGTGCCACCAGTGCAAAAACGGGAATCAACTTCTACGAGCAGTACTTC.

CDR3 DNA: TGTGCCATCAGTGAAGGACTAGCGGGTATCTACGAGCAGTACTTC. This translates into CAISEGLAGIYEQYF. This chain links TRBV10-3 with TRBJ2-7, with 11 bases aligning to TRBD2. Germline-derived CDR1 and CDR2 are ENHRY and SYGVKD. The CDR3 sequence is 15 residues long. V shed 3 bases and J 3 bases; nucleotides not matched to a gene: 4.

In its sample, this clone was seen a few times. This chain uses TRBV28 with TRBJ2-3; 11 nucleotides agree with TRBD2. Germline trimming cut 6 bases from V and 1 base from J; bases unmatched to any gene: 12. This CDR3 is built from 18 residues. The germline CDR1 and CDR2 sequences are MDHEN and SYDVKM. The CDR3 nucleotides are TGTGCCAGCAGCCTGCCGGGACTAGCGGCTTTCGGCACAGATACGCAGTATTTT. It translates to CASSLPGLAAFGTDTQYF.

The chain has TRBV19 and TRBJ2-1; D remains unclear. CDR1 is LNHDA and CDR2 is SQIVND in the germline V gene (reference sequence). This CDR3 spans 13 amino acids. Trimming left V 4 bases short and J 5 bases short, with 9 bases between. CDR3 bases: TGTGCCAGTAGTACGAACGGACACAATGAGCAGTTCTTC. This translates into CASSTNGHNEQFF.

This clone has only one observation. The V and J genes are TRBV5-1 and TRBJ1-5; tentative D call: TRBD1 (5 bases). There are 15 residues in the CDR3. The germline V gene encodes CDR1 SGHRS and CDR2 YFSETQ. Trimming took 4 bases from V and 0 from J, leaving 11 bases between them. CDR3 amino acids: CASSPGQDSNQPQHF. The DNA for the CDR3 is TGCGCCAGCAGCCCTGGACAAGATAGCAATCAGCCCCAGCATTTT.

The V gene is TRBV2, the J gene TRBJ2-5, with a weak D call TRBD1 (6 bases). Germline CDR1 SNHLY, CDR2 FYNNEI. The CDR3 spans 13 residues. V dropped 6 bases and J dropped 6 bases, with 14 bases sitting between them. The CDR3 coding sequence is TGTGCCAGCAGCCCGGTGGGGGCGAAGACCCAGTACTTC. It specifies CASSPVGAKTQYF.

This rearrangement joins TRBV2 to TRBJ1-6; 7 positions match TRBD1. Per germline, CDR1 SNHLY and CDR2 FYNNEI. The CDR3 extends over 18 amino acids. The CDR3 bases are TGTGCGATCACCCAACAGGGGCTAACGCCCCCTCTCTATTCACCCCTCCACTTT. It yields the protein CAITQQGLTPPLYSPLHF.

The chain is built from TRBV9 and TRBJ2-5; 9 bases fit TRBD2. The junction had 8 bases not matched to a gene; V was cut back by 0 bases and J by 2 bases. CDR1 is SGDLS, CDR2 YYNGEE, per germline. The CDR3 loop spans 17 amino acids. The DNA for the CDR3 is TGTGCCAGCAGCGTAGAATTCGGCGGGAGGGGTCAAGAGACCCAGTACTTC. Translated: CASSVEFGGRGQETQYF.

The CDR3 region is CASQPPGNSPLHF. The DNA of the CDR3 is TGTGCCAGCCAGCCCCCAGGGAACTCACCCCTCCACTTT. The chain combines TRBV19 with TRBJ1-6; D is perhaps TRBD1 (5 bases). CDR3 length equals 13 residues. From germline, CDR1 is LNHDA and CDR2 SQIVND (reference sequence). Trimming took 9 bases from V and 10 from J, leaving 16 bases between them.